This is a list of T cell receptor beta chains from one sample in a study of cytomegalovirus exposure and HLA in healthy donors. Assay: immunoSEQ multiplex PCR; the TCRdb copy retains only in-frame clones and omits some. The sample carries roughly 180,000 clones, around 80% recorded once. What was sequenced was PBMCs. The receptor set was obtained from a woman between 45 and 60 years old in good health and CMV-seropositive. CDR3s include the opening cysteine and the closing phenylalanine or tryptophan. The D gene is left open where the match is weak. The size entry is marked missing in some rows and otherwise reads once, few, many or a size class.

clone_size: few; v_call: TRBV7-2; d_call: NA; j_call: TRBJ2-5; cdr3_aa: CASSLRGSRVTQYF; cdr3_nt: TGTGCCAGCAGCCTTCGGGGGTCCAGGGTGACCCAGTACTTC
clone_size: few; v_call: TRBV5-1; d_call: TRBD2; j_call: TRBJ2-5; cdr3_aa: CASSPGLAKGETQYF; cdr3_nt: TGCGCCAGCAGCCCCGGACTAGCGAAAGGAGAGACCCAGTACTTC
clone_size: few; v_call: TRBV6-1; d_call: NA; j_call: TRBJ1-1; cdr3_aa: CASSAKSNTEAFF; cdr3_nt: TGTGCCAGCAGTGCTAAGAGTAACACTGAAGCTTTCTTT
clone_size: NA; v_call: TRBV9; d_call: TRBD2; j_call: TRBJ2-7; cdr3_aa: CASSATTSGSPYEQYF; cdr3_nt: TGTGCCAGCAGCGCAACCACTAGCGGGAGCCCCTACGAGCAGTACTTC
clone_size: NA; v_call: TRBV5-1; d_call: TRBD2; j_call: TRBJ2-5; cdr3_aa: CASSNSGGAWETQYF; cdr3_nt: TGCGCCAGCAGCAATAGCGGGGGGGCCTGGGAGACCCAGTACTTC
clone_size: NA; v_call: TRBV4-1; d_call: TRBD2; j_call: TRBJ2-7; cdr3_aa: CASRPLAGGSNEQYF; cdr3_nt: TGCGCCAGCAGACCACTAGCGGGAGGTTCGAACGAGCAGTACTTC
clone_size: NA; v_call: TRBV29-1; d_call: NA; j_call: TRBJ2-3; cdr3_aa: CSVDGGSRTDTQYF; cdr3_nt: TGCAGCGTTGATGGGGGGAGCCGCACAGATACGCAGTATTTT
clone_size: NA; v_call: TRBV19; d_call: NA; j_call: TRBJ1-3; cdr3_aa: CASTTQGLSGNTIYF; cdr3_nt: TGTGCCAGTACCACACAGGGCCTCTCTGGAAACACCATATATTTT
clone_size: NA; v_call: TRBV19; d_call: TRBD1; j_call: TRBJ1-1; cdr3_aa: CASSSRQGPEAFF; cdr3_nt: TGTGCCAGTAGTTCCCGACAGGGCCCTGAAGCTTTCTTT
clone_size: NA; v_call: TRBV27; d_call: NA; j_call: TRBJ1-4; cdr3_aa: CASSSTAGGEKLFF; cdr3_nt: TGTGCCAGCTCTTCAACAGCGGGCGGGGAAAAACTGTTTTTT
clone_size: NA; v_call: TRBV7-6; d_call: NA; j_call: TRBJ1-3; cdr3_aa: CASSLQDYSGNTIYF; cdr3_nt: TGTGCCAGCAGCTTGCAAGACTACTCTGGAAACACCATATATTTT
clone_size: NA; v_call: TRBV9; d_call: TRBD2; j_call: TRBJ2-1; cdr3_aa: CASSVAAGVSYNEQFF; cdr3_nt: TGTGCCAGCAGCGTAGCGGCGGGAGTCTCCTACAATGAGCAGTTCTTC
clone_size: few; v_call: TRBV5-4; d_call: NA; j_call: TRBJ1-2; cdr3_aa: CASSLQALSLNYGYTF; cdr3_nt: TGTGCCAGCAGCTTGCAAGCGCTGAGCCTTAACTATGGCTACACCTTC
clone_size: NA; v_call: TRBV30; d_call: NA; j_call: TRBJ2-1; cdr3_aa: CAWVDRTDYNEQFF; cdr3_nt: TGTGCCTGGGTCGACAGGACAGACTACAATGAGCAGTTCTTC
clone_size: NA; v_call: TRBV27; d_call: TRBD1; j_call: TRBJ1-2; cdr3_aa: CASSFADRGIGYTF; cdr3_nt: TGTGCCAGCAGTTTCGCCGACAGGGGCATTGGCTACACCTTC
clone_size: NA; v_call: TRBV5-1; d_call: TRBD1; j_call: TRBJ2-7; cdr3_aa: CASSFQGAYEQYF; cdr3_nt: TGCGCCAGCAGCTTCCAGGGGGCGTACGAGCAGTACTTC
clone_size: NA; v_call: TRBV7-9; d_call: NA; j_call: TRBJ1-2; cdr3_aa: CASSSGRAGYTF; cdr3_nt: TGTGCCAGCAGCTCGGGCAGGGCTGGCTACACCTTC
clone_size: NA; v_call: TRBV6-6; d_call: TRBD1; j_call: TRBJ1-1; cdr3_aa: CASKLTGGNEAFF; cdr3_nt: TGTGCCAGCAAGCTGACAGGGGGTAATGAAGCTTTCTTT
clone_size: NA; v_call: TRBV4-3; d_call: NA; j_call: TRBJ1-1; cdr3_aa: CASSQSEGNRLDTEAFF; cdr3_nt: TGCGCCAGCAGCCAATCAGAGGGTAATAGGTTGGACACTGAAGCTTTCTTT
clone_size: NA; v_call: TRBV29-1; d_call: TRBD1; j_call: TRBJ1-1; cdr3_aa: CSVSTGGDTEAFF; cdr3_nt: TGCAGCGTCAGTACAGGGGGGGACACTGAAGCTTTCTTT
clone_size: once; v_call: TRBV7-7; d_call: TRBD2; j_call: TRBJ2-1; cdr3_aa: CASSLGTSGAFHEQFF; cdr3_nt: TGTGCTAGCAGCTTAGGGACTAGCGGGGCCTTCCACGAGCAGTTCTTC
clone_size: NA; v_call: TRBV18; d_call: NA; j_call: TRBJ2-7; cdr3_aa: CASSPSSGLGYEQYF; cdr3_nt: TGTGCCAGCTCGCCGAGCTCGGGACTCGGCTACGAGCAGTACTTC
clone_size: NA; v_call: TRBV6-4; d_call: TRBD1; j_call: TRBJ2-1; cdr3_aa: CASSDGTGVGEQFF; cdr3_nt: TGTGCCAGCAGTGACGGGACAGGGGTTGGTGAGCAGTTCTTC
clone_size: NA; v_call: TRBV5-1; d_call: TRBD1; j_call: TRBJ1-6; cdr3_aa: CASTIDSGGPLHF; cdr3_nt: TGCGCCAGCACCATAGACTCAGGGGGCCCCCTCCACTTT
clone_size: NA; v_call: TRBV5-4; d_call: NA; j_call: TRBJ2-5; cdr3_aa: CASSLDIGAAETQYF; cdr3_nt: TGTGCCAGCAGCCTGGACATCGGTGCGGCGGAGACCCAGTACTTC
clone_size: NA; v_call: TRBV2; d_call: NA; j_call: TRBJ2-7; cdr3_aa: CASSPPPGYEQYF; cdr3_nt: TGTGCCAGCAGTCCCCCACCGGGATACGAGCAGTACTTC
clone_size: NA; v_call: TRBV4-2; d_call: NA; j_call: TRBJ2-3; cdr3_aa: CASSQGTITDTDTQYF; cdr3_nt: TGTGCCAGCAGCCAAGGGACTATCACAGACACAGATACGCAGTATTTT
clone_size: once; v_call: TRBV23-1; d_call: NA; j_call: TRBJ2-3; cdr3_aa: CASRPLDSQDTDTQYF; cdr3_nt: TGCGCCAGCAGACCATTGGACAGTCAGGACACAGATACGCAGTATTTT
clone_size: NA; v_call: TRBV4-3; d_call: TRBD2; j_call: TRBJ2-3; cdr3_aa: CASSQDLGSGRGDTQYF; cdr3_nt: TGCGCCAGCAGCCAAGATTTGGGTAGCGGGAGAGGAGATACGCAGTATTTT
clone_size: NA; v_call: TRBV7-6; d_call: TRBD2; j_call: TRBJ2-1; cdr3_aa: CASSRTSAVEQFF; cdr3_nt: TGTGCCAGCAGCAGAACTAGCGCGGTTGAGCAGTTCTTC
clone_size: NA; v_call: TRBV7-3; d_call: TRBD2; j_call: TRBJ2-1; cdr3_aa: CASSLGRGGSRDNEQFF; cdr3_nt: TGTGCCAGCAGCTTAGGGAGGGGCGGGAGTAGGGACAATGAGCAGTTCTTC
clone_size: NA; v_call: TRBV6-5; d_call: TRBD1; j_call: TRBJ2-2; cdr3_aa: CASSSQGAHTGELFF; cdr3_nt: TGTGCCAGCAGTTCCCAGGGGGCGCACACCGGGGAGCTGTTTTTT
clone_size: NA; v_call: TRBV5-1; d_call: NA; j_call: TRBJ2-3; cdr3_aa: CASRTRGAGTDTQYF; cdr3_nt: TGCGCCAGCCGAACTCGGGGGGCCGGAACAGATACGCAGTATTTT
clone_size: NA; v_call: TRBV4-3; d_call: TRBD1; j_call: TRBJ1-4; cdr3_aa: CASSQWGTVEKLFF; cdr3_nt: TGCGCCAGCAGCCAATGGGGGACAGTCGAAAAACTGTTTTTT
clone_size: NA; v_call: TRBV2; d_call: NA; j_call: TRBJ2-2; cdr3_aa: CASVRTPTGELFF; cdr3_nt: TGTGCCAGCGTCCGCACCCCAACTGGGGAGCTGTTTTTT
clone_size: few; v_call: TRBV18; d_call: TRBD1; j_call: TRBJ2-1; cdr3_aa: CASSPPDRGLSYNEQFF; cdr3_nt: TGTGCCAGCTCACCACCGGACAGGGGCCTTTCCTACAATGAGCAGTTCTTC
clone_size: NA; v_call: TRBV27; d_call: NA; j_call: TRBJ1-3; cdr3_aa: CASSLSRGSGNTIYF; cdr3_nt: TGTGCCAGCAGTTTATCCAGGGGCAGTGGAAACACCATATATTTT
clone_size: NA; v_call: TRBV7-9; d_call: NA; j_call: TRBJ1-3; cdr3_aa: CASSYTTRGNTIYF; cdr3_nt: TGTGCCAGCAGTTACACTACACGGGGAAACACCATATATTTT
clone_size: few; v_call: TRBV11-2; d_call: TRBD1; j_call: TRBJ1-6; cdr3_aa: CASSSRQGSYNSPLHF; cdr3_nt: TGTGCCAGCAGCTCAAGACAGGGCTCCTATAATTCACCCCTCCACTTT
clone_size: once; v_call: TRBV10-3; d_call: NA; j_call: TRBJ1-2; cdr3_aa: CAISEGGKGYGYTF; cdr3_nt: TGTGCCATCAGTGAGGGGGGGAAGGGCTATGGCTACACCTTC
clone_size: NA; v_call: TRBV7-9; d_call: TRBD1; j_call: TRBJ2-5; cdr3_aa: CASSPFGGQGAETQYF; cdr3_nt: TGTGCCAGCAGCCCATTTGGGGGACAGGGGGCCGAGACCCAGTACTTC
clone_size: few; v_call: TRBV28; d_call: NA; j_call: TRBJ2-5; cdr3_aa: CASSSVGAGETQYF; cdr3_nt: TGTGCCAGCAGTTCGGTGGGAGCGGGAGAGACCCAGTACTTC
clone_size: NA; v_call: TRBV10-3; d_call: TRBD2; j_call: TRBJ2-3; cdr3_aa: CAISLLASSTDTQYF; cdr3_nt: TGTGCCATCAGTTTACTAGCGTCTAGCACAGATACGCAGTATTTT
clone_size: NA; v_call: TRBV5-1; d_call: TRBD2; j_call: TRBJ2-1; cdr3_aa: CASSLSGRVEGEQFF; cdr3_nt: TGCGCCAGCAGCTTGAGCGGGAGAGTGGAGGGTGAGCAGTTCTTC
clone_size: NA; v_call: TRBV4-1; d_call: NA; j_call: TRBJ2-2; cdr3_aa: CASAYRDTGELFF; cdr3_nt: TGCGCCAGCGCTTACAGGGACACCGGGGAGCTGTTTTTT
clone_size: NA; v_call: TRBV4-1; d_call: NA; j_call: TRBJ2-3; cdr3_aa: CASGPGTLRTDTQYF; cdr3_nt: TGCGCCAGCGGTCCCGGGACTCTTCGCACAGATACGCAGTATTTT
clone_size: NA; v_call: TRBV29-1; d_call: NA; j_call: TRBJ1-2; cdr3_aa: CSVGGEAGYTF; cdr3_nt: TGCAGCGTTGGGGGGGAGGCAGGCTACACCTTC
clone_size: NA; v_call: TRBV14; d_call: NA; j_call: TRBJ1-1; cdr3_aa: CASSLPLRRDLTEAFF; cdr3_nt: TGTGCCAGCAGCCTCCCCCTCCGGAGGGACCTCACTGAAGCTTTCTTT
clone_size: once; v_call: TRBV5-1; d_call: TRBD2; j_call: TRBJ2-1; cdr3_aa: CASSASGGTYNEQFF; cdr3_nt: TGCGCCAGCAGCGCTAGCGGGGGAACCTACAATGAGCAGTTCTTC
clone_size: NA; v_call: TRBV4-3; d_call: TRBD2; j_call: TRBJ2-3; cdr3_aa: CASSQNSGARDTQYF; cdr3_nt: TGCGCCAGCAGCCAGAATAGCGGGGCCAGGGATACGCAGTATTTT
clone_size: few; v_call: TRBV28; d_call: NA; j_call: TRBJ2-7; cdr3_aa: CASSLLAEQYF; cdr3_nt: TGTGCCAGCAGTTTGCTGGCCGAGCAGTACTTC
clone_size: NA; v_call: TRBV4-2; d_call: TRBD2; j_call: TRBJ2-3; cdr3_aa: CASSPGLAGFNTQYF; cdr3_nt: TGTGCCAGCAGTCCCGGACTAGCCGGCTTCAATACGCAGTATTTT
clone_size: NA; v_call: TRBV5-4; d_call: NA; j_call: TRBJ1-2; cdr3_aa: CASSFSFEATGGYTF; cdr3_nt: TGTGCCAGCAGCTTCTCTTTCGAGGCGACAGGAGGCTACACCTTC
clone_size: NA; v_call: TRBV5-5; d_call: NA; j_call: TRBJ2-7; cdr3_aa: CASRPERAGEQYF; cdr3_nt: TGTGCCAGCAGACCTGAGAGGGCCGGCGAGCAGTACTTC